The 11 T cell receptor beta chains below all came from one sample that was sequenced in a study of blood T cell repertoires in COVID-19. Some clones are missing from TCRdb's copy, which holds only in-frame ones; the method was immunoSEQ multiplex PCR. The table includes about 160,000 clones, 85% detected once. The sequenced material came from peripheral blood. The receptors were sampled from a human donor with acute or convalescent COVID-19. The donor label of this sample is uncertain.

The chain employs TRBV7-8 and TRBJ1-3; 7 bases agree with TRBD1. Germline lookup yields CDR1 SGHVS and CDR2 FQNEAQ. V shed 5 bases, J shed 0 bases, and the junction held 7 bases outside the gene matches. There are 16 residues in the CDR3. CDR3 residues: CASSPGTANSGNTIYF. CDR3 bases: TGTGCCAGCAGCCCCGGGACAGCAAACTCTGGAAACACCATATATTTT. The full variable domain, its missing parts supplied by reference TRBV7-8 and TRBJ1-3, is GAGVSQSPRYKVAKRGQDVALRCDPISGHVSLFWYQQALGQGPEFLTYFQNEAQLDKSGLPSDRFFAERPEGSVSTLKIQRTQQEDSAVYLCASSPGTANSGNTIYFGEGSWLTVV.

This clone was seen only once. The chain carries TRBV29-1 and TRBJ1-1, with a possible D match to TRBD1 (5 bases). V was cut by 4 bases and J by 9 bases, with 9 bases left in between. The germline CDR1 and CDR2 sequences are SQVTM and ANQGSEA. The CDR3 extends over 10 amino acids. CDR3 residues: CSVGSDKAFF. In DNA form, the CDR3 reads TGCAGCGTTGGGTCGGACAAAGCTTTCTTT.

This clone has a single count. The CDR3 sequence: CASSLGKRESGYTF. The CDR3 DNA follows: TGTGCCAGCAGCTTGGGGAAGAGGGAGTCGGGCTACACCTTC. The rearrangement links TRBV7-9 to TRBJ1-2; D is ambiguous. Trimming removed 3 bases from V and 8 bases from J, with 16 bases in between. Germline CDR1 reads SEHNR; CDR2 reads FQNEAQ (reference sequence). The CDR3 runs to 14 residues.

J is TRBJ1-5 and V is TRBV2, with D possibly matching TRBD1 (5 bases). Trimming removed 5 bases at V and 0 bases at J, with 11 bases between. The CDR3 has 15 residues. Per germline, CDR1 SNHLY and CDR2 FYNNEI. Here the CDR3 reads CASSLQGFSNQPQHF. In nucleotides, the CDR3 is TGTGCCAGCAGTTTGCAGGGTTTTAGCAATCAGCCCCAGCATTTT.

CDR3 bases: TGTGCCAGCAGTTACGCACTTACCGCTTCCTACAATGAGCAGTTCTTC. It yields the protein CASSYALTASYNEQFF. The chain recombines TRBV6-5 with TRBJ2-1; D not resolved. The V and J ends lost 2 bases and 1 base respectively, with 12 bases between them. Germline lookup yields CDR1 MNHEY and CDR2 SVGAGI. This CDR3 has 16 residues.

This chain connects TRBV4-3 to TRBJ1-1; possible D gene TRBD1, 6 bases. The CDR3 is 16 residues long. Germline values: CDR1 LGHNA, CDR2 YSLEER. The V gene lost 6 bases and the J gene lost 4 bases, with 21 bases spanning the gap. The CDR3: CASRKQGNGVGTEAFF. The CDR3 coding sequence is TGCGCCAGCAGGAAACAGGGAAACGGGGTGGGCACTGAAGCTTTCTTT.

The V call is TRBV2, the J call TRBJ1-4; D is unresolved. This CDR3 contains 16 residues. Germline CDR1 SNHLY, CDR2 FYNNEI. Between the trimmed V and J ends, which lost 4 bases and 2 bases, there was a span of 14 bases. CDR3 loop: CASSGLLLRTNEKLFF. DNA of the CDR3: TGTGCCAGCAGTGGTTTACTGTTGAGGACTAATGAAAAACTGTTTTTT.

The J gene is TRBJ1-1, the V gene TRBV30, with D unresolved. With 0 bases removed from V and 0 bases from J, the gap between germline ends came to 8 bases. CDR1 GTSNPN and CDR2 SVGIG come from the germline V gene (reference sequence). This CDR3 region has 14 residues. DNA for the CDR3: TGTGCCTGGAGTGTAGATCGGTTGAACACTGAAGCTTTCTTT. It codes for CAWSVDRLNTEAFF.

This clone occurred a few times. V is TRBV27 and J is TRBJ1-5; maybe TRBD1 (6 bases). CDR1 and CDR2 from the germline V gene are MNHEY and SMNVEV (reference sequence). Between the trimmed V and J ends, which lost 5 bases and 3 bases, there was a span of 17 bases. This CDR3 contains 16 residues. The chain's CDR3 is CASSQSYRDNNQPQHF. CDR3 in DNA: TGTGCCAGCAGTCAGTCATACCGGGACAACAATCAGCCCCAGCATTTT.

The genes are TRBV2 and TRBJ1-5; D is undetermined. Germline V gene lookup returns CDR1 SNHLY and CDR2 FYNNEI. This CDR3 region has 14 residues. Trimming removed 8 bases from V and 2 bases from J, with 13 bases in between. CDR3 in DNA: TGTGCCAGCTGCTTATCCACGGGCAATCAGCCCCAGCATTTT. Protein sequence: CASCLSTGNQPQHF.

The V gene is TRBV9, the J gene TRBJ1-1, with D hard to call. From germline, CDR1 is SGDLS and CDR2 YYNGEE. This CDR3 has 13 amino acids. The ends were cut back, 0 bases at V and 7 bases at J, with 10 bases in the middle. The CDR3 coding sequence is TGTGCCAGCAGCGTAGTAGGGAGCTTTGAAGCTTTCTTT. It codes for CASSVVGSFEAFF.